What follows describes a single T cell receptor beta chain. These data come from a study of blood T cell repertoires in COVID-19. CDR1 and CDR2 (germline): MNHEY, SMNVEV (reference sequence). This CDR3 has 22 amino acids. V lost 0 bases to trimming and J lost 10 bases; unmatched junction nucleotides: 25. Clones were sequenced by immunoSEQ multiplex PCR, and TCRdb holds only the in-frame ones, with some missing. The sample lists 100,000 to 130,000 clones, more than 80% seen once, with roughly 4.9% in the top ten. Sample: peripheral blood. The origin of this receptor is a man in his forties with active or convalescent COVID-19. The chain recombines TRBV27 with TRBJ2-1; 12 bases are a match to TRBD2. CDR3 region: CASSLSIGGRRGLAGSRDEQFF. CDR3 nucleotide sequence: TGTGCCAGCAGTTTATCGATAGGGGGACGGAGAGGACTAGCGGGGTCTCGGGACGAGCAGTTCTTC.